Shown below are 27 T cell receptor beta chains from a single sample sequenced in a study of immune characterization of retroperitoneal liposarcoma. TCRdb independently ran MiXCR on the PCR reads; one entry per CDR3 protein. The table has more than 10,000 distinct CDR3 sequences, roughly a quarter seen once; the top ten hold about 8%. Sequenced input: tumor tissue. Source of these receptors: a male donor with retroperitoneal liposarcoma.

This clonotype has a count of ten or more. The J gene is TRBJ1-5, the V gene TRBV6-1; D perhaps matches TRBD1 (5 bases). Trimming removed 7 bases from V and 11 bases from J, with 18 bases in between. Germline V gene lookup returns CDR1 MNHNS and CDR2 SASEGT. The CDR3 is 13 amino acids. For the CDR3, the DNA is TGTGCCAGCAACACGCAGGGAGGGTCGGCCCAGCATTTT. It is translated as CASNTQGGSAQHF.

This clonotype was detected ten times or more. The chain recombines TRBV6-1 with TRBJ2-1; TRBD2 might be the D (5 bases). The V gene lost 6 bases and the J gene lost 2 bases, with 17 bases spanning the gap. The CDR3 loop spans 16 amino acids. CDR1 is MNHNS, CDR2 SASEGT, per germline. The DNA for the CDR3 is TGTGCCAGCAGCTCCCTCGGGATAGAGACCTACAATGAGCAGTTCTTC. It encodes CASSSLGIETYNEQFF.

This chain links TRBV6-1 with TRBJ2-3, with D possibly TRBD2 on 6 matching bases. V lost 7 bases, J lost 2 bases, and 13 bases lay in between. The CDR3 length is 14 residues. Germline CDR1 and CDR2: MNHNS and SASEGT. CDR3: CASTLRGATDTQYF. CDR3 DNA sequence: TGTGCCAGCACCCTACGCGGGGCCACAGATACGCAGTATTTT.

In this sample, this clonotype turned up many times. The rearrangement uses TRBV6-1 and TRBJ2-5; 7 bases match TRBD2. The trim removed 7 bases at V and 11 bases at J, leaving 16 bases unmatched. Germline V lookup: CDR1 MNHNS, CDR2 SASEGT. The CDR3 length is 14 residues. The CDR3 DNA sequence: TGTGCCAGCATTCCGGGGGGTGCGGTCAATGAGCAGTACTTC. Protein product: CASIPGGAVNEQYF.

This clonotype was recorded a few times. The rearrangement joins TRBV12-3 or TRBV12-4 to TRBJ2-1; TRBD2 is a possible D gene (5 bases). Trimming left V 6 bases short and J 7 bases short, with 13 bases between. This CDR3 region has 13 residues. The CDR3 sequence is CASSAPLANEQFF. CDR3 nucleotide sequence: TGTGCCAGCAGCGCACCTCTAGCAAATGAGCAGTTCTTC.

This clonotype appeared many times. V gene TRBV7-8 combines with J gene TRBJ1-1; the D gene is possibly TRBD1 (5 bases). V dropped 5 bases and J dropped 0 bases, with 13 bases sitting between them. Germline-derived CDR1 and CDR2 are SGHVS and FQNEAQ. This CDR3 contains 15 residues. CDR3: CASSPQGGVNTEAFF. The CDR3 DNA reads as TGTGCCAGCAGCCCCCAGGGCGGGGTGAACACTGAAGCTTTCTTT.

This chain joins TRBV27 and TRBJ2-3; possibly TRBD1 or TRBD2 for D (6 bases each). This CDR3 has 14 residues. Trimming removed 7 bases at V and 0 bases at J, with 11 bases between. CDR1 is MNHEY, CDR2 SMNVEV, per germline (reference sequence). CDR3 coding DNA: TGTGCCAGCAAGATGGGGGGCAGCACAGATACGCAGTATTTT. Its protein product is CASKMGGSTDTQYF.

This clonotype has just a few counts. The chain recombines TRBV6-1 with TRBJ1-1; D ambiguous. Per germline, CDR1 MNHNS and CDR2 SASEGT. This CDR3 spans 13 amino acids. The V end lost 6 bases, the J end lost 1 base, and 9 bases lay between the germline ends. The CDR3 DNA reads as TGTGCCAGCAGGTACAGAGAGAACACTGAAGCTTTCTTT. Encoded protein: CASRYRENTEAFF.

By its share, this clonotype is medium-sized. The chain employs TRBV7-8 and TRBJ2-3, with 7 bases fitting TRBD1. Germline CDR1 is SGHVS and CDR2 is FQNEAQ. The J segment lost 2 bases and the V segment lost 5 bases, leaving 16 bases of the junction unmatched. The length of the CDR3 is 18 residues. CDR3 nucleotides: TGTGCCAGCAGCATAACCACTATCGACAGGGCTGCCACAGATACGCAGTATTTT. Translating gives CASSITTIDRAATDTQYF. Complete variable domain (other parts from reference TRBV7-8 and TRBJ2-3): GAGVSQSPRYKVAKRGQDVALRCDPISGHVSLFWYQQALGQGPEFLTYFQNEAQLDKSGLPSDRFFAERPEGSVSTLKIQRTQQEDSAVYLCASSITTIDRAATDTQYFGPGTRLTVL.

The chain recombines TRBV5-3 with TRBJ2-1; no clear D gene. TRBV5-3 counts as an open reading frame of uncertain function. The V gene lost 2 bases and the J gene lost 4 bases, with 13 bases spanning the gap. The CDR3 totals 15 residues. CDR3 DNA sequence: TGTGCCAGAAGCTTTTTCGGATCCGGGTACAATGAGCAGTTCTTC. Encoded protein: CARSFFGSGYNEQFF.

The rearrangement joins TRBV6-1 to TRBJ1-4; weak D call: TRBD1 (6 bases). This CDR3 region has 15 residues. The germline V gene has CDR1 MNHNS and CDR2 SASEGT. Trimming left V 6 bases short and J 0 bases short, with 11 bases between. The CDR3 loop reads CASSRGVATNEKLFF. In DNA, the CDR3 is TGTGCCAGCAGCAGGGGAGTTGCAACTAATGAAAAACTGTTTTTT.

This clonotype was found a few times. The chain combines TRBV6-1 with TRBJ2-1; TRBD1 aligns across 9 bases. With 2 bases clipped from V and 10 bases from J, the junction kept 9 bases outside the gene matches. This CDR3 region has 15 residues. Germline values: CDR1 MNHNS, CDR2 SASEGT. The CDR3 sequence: CASSEPGQGLWEQFF. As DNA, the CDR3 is TGTGCCAGCAGTGAACCGGGACAGGGCCTCTGGGAGCAGTTCTTC.

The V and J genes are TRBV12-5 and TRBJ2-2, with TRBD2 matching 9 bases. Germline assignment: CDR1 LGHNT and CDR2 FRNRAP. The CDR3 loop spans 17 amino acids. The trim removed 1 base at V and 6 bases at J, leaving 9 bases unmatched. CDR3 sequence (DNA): TGTGCTAGTGGTTTGGACACCGGGACTAGCCGACCCGGGGAGCTGTTTTTT. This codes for CASGLDTGTSRPGELFF.

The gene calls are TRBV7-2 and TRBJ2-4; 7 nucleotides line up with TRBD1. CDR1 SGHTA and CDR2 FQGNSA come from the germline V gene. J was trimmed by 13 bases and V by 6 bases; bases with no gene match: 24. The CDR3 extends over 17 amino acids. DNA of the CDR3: TGTGCCAGCAGTTCCGGAATGACAGGGCGTTCCTTGGCTGAGCAGTACTTC. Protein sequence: CASSSGMTGRSLAEQYF.

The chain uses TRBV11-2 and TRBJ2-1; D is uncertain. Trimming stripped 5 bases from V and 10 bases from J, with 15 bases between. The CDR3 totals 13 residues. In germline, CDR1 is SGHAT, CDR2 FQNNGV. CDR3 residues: CASSRHTYYEQFF. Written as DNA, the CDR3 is TGTGCCAGCAGCCGACACACCTACTACGAGCAGTTCTTC.

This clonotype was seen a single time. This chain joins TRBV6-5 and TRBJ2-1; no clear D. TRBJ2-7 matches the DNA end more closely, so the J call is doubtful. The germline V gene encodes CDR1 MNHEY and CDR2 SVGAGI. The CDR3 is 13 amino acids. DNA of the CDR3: TGTGCCAGCAAAGGCAATTTGGCTAATGAGCAGTACTTC. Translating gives CASKGNLANEQYF.

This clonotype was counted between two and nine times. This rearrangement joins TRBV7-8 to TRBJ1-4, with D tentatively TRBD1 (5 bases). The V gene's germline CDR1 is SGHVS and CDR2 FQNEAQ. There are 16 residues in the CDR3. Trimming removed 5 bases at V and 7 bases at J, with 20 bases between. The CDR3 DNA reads TGTGCCAGCAGCCCGTACGTCCAGGGCTCGGGTGAAAAACTGTTTTTT. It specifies CASSPYVQGSGEKLFF. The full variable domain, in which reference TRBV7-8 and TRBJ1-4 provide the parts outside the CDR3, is GAGVSQSPRYKVAKRGQDVALRCDPISGHVSLFWYQQALGQGPEFLTYFQNEAQLDKSGLPSDRFFAERPEGSVSTLKIQRTQQEDSAVYLCASSPYVQGSGEKLFFGSGTQLSVL.

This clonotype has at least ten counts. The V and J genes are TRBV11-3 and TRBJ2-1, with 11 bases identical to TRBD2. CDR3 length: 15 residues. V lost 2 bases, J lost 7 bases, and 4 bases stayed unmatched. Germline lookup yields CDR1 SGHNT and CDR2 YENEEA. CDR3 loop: CASSLLLAGGNEQFF. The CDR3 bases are TGTGCCAGCAGCTTACTGCTAGCGGGAGGAAATGAGCAGTTCTTC.

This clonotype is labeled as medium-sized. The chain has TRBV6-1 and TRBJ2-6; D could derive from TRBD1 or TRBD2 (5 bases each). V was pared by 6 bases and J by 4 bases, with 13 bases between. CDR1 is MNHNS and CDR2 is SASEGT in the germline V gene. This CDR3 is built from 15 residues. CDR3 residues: CASSERGSGANVLTF. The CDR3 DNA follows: TGTGCCAGCAGCGAGAGGGGTTCCGGGGCCAACGTCCTGACTTTC.

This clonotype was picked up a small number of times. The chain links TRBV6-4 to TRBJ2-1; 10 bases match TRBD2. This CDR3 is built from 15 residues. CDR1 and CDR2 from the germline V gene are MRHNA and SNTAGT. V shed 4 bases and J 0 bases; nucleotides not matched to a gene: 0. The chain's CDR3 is CASSASGSSYNEQFF. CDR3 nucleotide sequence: TGTGCCAGCAGTGCTAGCGGGAGCTCCTACAATGAGCAGTTCTTC.

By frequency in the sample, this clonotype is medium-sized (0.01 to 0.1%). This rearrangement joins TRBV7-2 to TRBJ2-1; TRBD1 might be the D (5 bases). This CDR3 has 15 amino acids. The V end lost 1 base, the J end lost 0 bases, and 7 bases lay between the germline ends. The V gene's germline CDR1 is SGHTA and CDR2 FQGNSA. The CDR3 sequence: CASSLDTGSYNEQFF. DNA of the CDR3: TGTGCCAGCAGCTTAGACACAGGCTCCTACAATGAGCAGTTCTTC.

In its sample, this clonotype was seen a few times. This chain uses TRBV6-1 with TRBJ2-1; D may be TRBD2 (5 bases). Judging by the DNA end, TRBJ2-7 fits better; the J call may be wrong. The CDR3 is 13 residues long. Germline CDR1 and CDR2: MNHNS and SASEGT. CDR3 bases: TGTGCCAGCCTGTGGACTGGTGGAATGGAGCAGTACTTC. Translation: CASLWTGGMEQYF.

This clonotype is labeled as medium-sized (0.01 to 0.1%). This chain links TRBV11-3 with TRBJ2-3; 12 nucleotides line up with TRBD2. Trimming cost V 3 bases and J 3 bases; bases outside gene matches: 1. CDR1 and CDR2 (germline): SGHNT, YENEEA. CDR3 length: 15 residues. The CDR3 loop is CASSFGLAGTDTQYF. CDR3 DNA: TGTGCCAGCAGCTTCGGACTAGCGGGGACAGATACGCAGTATTTT.

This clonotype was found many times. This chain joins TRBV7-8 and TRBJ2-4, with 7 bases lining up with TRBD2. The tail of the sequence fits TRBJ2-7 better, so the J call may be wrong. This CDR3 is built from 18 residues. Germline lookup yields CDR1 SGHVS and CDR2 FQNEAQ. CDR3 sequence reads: CASSLGGGSGVNTYEQYF. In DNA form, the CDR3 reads TGTGCCAGCAGCTTAGGGGGTGGAAGCGGGGTGAACACCTACGAGCAGTACTTC.

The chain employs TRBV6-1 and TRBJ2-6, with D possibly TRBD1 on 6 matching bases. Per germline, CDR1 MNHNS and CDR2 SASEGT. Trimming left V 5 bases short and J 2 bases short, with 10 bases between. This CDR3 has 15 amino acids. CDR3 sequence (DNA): TGTGCCAGCAGTACCGAGGGGGCTGGGGCCAACGTCCTGACTTTC. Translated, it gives CASSTEGAGANVLTF.

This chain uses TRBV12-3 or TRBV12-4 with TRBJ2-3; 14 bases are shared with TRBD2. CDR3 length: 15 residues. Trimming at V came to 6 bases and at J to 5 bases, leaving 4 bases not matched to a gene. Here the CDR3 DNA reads TGTGCCAGCAGACGACTAGCGGGGGGGAAAGATACGCAGTATTTT. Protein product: CASRRLAGGKDTQYF.

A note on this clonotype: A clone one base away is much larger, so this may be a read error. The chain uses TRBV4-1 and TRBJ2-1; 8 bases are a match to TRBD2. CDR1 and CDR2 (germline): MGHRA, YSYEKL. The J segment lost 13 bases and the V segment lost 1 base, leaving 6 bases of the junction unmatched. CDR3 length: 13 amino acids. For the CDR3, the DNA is TGCGCCAGCAGCCAAGGGACTAGCAACATTCAGTTCTTC. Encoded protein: CASSQGTSNIQFF.